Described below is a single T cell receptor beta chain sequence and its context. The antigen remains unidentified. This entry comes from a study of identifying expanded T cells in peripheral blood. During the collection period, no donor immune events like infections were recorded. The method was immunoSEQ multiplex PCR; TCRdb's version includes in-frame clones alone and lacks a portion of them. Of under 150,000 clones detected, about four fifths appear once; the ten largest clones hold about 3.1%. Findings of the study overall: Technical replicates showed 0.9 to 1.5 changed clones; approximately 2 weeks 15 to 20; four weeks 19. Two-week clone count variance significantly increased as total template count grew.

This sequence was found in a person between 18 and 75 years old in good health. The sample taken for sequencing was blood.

CDR3 bases: TGTGCCAGCAGCTTCCGAGGGGTCTCCTACAATGAGCAGTTCTTC. It encodes CASSFRGVSYNEQFF. V is TRBV27 and J is TRBJ2-1, with D perhaps TRBD1 or TRBD2 (5 bases each). Deletions cut 6 bases from V and 0 bases from J, with 12 bases between. The CDR3 spans 15 residues. CDR1 is MNHEY, CDR2 SMNVEV, per germline (reference sequence).